A selection of T cell receptor beta chains follows, all from one sample in a study of T-cell reconstitution after alpha-beta-depleted transplantation in children. TCRdb itself ran the PCR reads through MiXCR, one entry per CDR3 protein. The data show more than 400,000 distinct CDR3 sequences, with roughly 43% seen just once and approximately 25% held by the top ten. Source: PBMCs, taken before TCRalphabeta/CD19-depleted stem cell transplant. These receptors were collected from a girl aged 2-10 years with aplastic anemia, due to receive a stem cell transplant. CDR3s include the opening cysteine and the closing phenylalanine or tryptophan. The D gene is left open where the match is weak. Not every row has a clone size; where given, it reads once, few, many or a size class.

d_call: .
j_call: TRBJ1-1
clone_size: .
v_call: TRBV29-1
cdr3_nt: TGCAGCGGAAGTGGACAGATGAACACTGAAGCTTTCTTT
cdr3_aa: CSGSGQMNTEAFF

d_call: TRBD1
j_call: TRBJ2-1
clone_size: .
v_call: TRBV9
cdr3_nt: TGTGCCAGCAGCCCACGTACCGGGACAGGGTCCTACAATGAGCAGTTCTTC
cdr3_aa: CASSPRTGTGSYNEQFF

d_call: TRBD2
j_call: TRBJ2-3
clone_size: .
v_call: TRBV5-5
cdr3_nt: TGTGCCAGCAGCTTTTGGCCGGGGGGACTCAGCACAGATACGCAGTATTTT
cdr3_aa: CASSFWPGGLSTDTQYF

d_call: .
j_call: TRBJ2-6
clone_size: .
v_call: TRBV20-1
cdr3_nt: TGCAGTGCTAGACCGGGGCCCTACTCTGGGGCCAACGTCCTGACTTTC
cdr3_aa: CSARPGPYSGANVLTF

d_call: .
j_call: TRBJ2-3
clone_size: .
v_call: TRBV7-9
cdr3_nt: TGTGCCAGCAGCCCTCCGGGGGCGGCAGATACGCAGTATTTT
cdr3_aa: CASSPPGAADTQYF

d_call: .
j_call: TRBJ2-7
clone_size: few
v_call: TRBV20-1
cdr3_nt: TGCAGTGCTAGATGGACCGGTACCTACGAGCAGTACTTC
cdr3_aa: CSARWTGTYEQYF

d_call: .
j_call: TRBJ1-2
clone_size: .
v_call: TRBV29-1
cdr3_nt: TGCAGCGCCCCCTTGTCCCCCGGAGGAGGGGTGTATGGCTACACCTTC
cdr3_aa: CSAPLSPGGGVYGYTF

d_call: TRBD2
j_call: TRBJ2-1
clone_size: many
v_call: TRBV7-9
cdr3_nt: TGTGCCAGCAGCTTAGGGGCACTAGCGGGAGTCAATGAGCAGTTCTTC
cdr3_aa: CASSLGALAGVNEQFF

d_call: TRBD2
j_call: TRBJ2-3
clone_size: .
v_call: TRBV20-1
cdr3_nt: TGCAGTGCTAGAGGGTCGGCTAGCGGGAGGTTCGAATTCACAGATACGCAGTATTTT
cdr3_aa: CSARGSASGRFEFTDTQYF

d_call: .
j_call: TRBJ2-7
clone_size: .
v_call: TRBV18
cdr3_nt: TGTGCCAGCTCACCACCGGGCGGAGGTGCCTACGAGCAGTACTTC
cdr3_aa: CASSPPGGGAYEQYF